The following is a T cell receptor beta chain sequence with its context. The study assigned cohorts using participant-reported clinical history. The entry originates in a study of blood T cell repertoires in COVID-19. The wider study: The United States, Italy and Spain were the sources of the acute and convalescent COVID-19 samples.

From germline, CDR1 is KGHDR and CDR2 SFDVKD. The V gene lost 4 bases and the J gene lost 4 bases, with 21 bases spanning the gap. The CDR3 spans 18 residues. Libraries were prepared by immunoSEQ multiplex PCR; TCRdb keeps only in-frame clonotypes and omits some of them. The sample holds roughly 280,000 clones, more than 85% seen once. The source material was PBMCs or T cells enriched from blood (not recorded which). This TCR was sampled from a man between 40 and 49 years old who had been exposed to COVID-19. The chain links TRBV24-1 to TRBJ2-2, with D possibly matching TRBD1 (6 bases). In DNA form, the CDR3 reads TGTGCCACCAGTGACCCAAACCTGGTGGACAGTGGCACCGGGGAGCTGTTTTTT. Amino acids: CATSDPNLVDSGTGELFF.